Listed below are T cell receptor beta chains from one sample, sequenced in a study of monozygotic twins with cystic fibrosis. Assay used: immunoSEQ multiplex PCR; TCRdb lists only in-frame clones, some missing. The data show approximately 23,000 clones, 87% seen once. The sequencing sample was made of blood. The receptors come from a woman in her twenties or thirties with cystic fibrosis. Each CDR3 is given without its conserved first and last residue. Each record gives: clone size, V gene, J gene, CDR3 protein. A clone size is listed for some rows: how often the clone was seen (once, few, many), or a class if it is expanded.

.	TRBV5-4	TRBJ2-7	ASSSEDLPPYEQY
.	TRBV5-4	TRBJ1-1	ASSPRGGLGTEAF
.	TRBV6-4	TRBJ1-1	ASSETGNTEAF
.	TRBV7-7	TRBJ2-5	ASSLIIGGETQY
.	TRBV19	TRBJ1-4	ASSRPRTGRDEKLF
.	TRBV4-3	TRBJ1-1	ASSQDWQGGTEAF
.	TRBV19	TRBJ2-5	ASSSQTSGGATQY
.	TRBV5-5	TRBJ2-7	ASSFLKGGPYEQY
.	TRBV19	TRBJ1-5	ASSPRTGFYSNQPQH
.	TRBV5-4	TRBJ2-7	ASSPGTGGTYEQY
.	TRBV2	TRBJ1-2	ASSEVRQGKYGYT
.	TRBV5-6	TRBJ2-5	ASSPGGRGGGETQY
.	TRBV18	TRBJ2-7	ASSRDRGLYEQY
.	TRBV4-3	TRBJ1-2	ASSQESPGGGYT
.	TRBV30	TRBJ1-1	AWDSTGGNTEAF
.	TRBV19	TRBJ1-5	AAGQGGSQPQH
.	TRBV28	TRBJ1-5	ASSQAGRGNQPQH
.	TRBV27	TRBJ2-1	ASSSRGRGIWEQF
.	TRBV7-2	TRBJ2-1	ASSLSQRSQF
.	TRBV9	TRBJ2-2	ASSVRQGGAGELF
.	TRBV9	TRBJ2-1	ASSVLLAGGRSEQF
once	TRBV19	TRBJ1-6	ASSIGERGAPNSPLH
.	TRBV19	TRBJ1-2	ASQDRALFRYGYT
.	TRBV4-1	TRBJ1-6	ASSQRSYLGKAFSNNSPLH
once	TRBV7-2	TRBJ2-3	ASSPSILHTQY
.	TRBV19	TRBJ1-2	ASRSYNYGYT
.	TRBV6-6	TRBJ1-1	ASSPKVTGVIEAF
.	TRBV5-4	TRBJ2-5	ASSLPFQETQY
.	TRBV6-1	TRBJ2-2	ASSGFQGAGELF
few	TRBV5-4	TRBJ1-2	ASSVQGNYGYT
.	TRBV27	TRBJ1-1	ASSPTGGRSEAF
.	TRBV19	TRBJ1-2	ASSPPGDGYT
.	TRBV11-2	TRBJ2-4	ASSLVVGSSTGNIQY
.	TRBV9	TRBJ2-2	ASSEGTSQMAGELF
.	TRBV27	TRBJ2-3	ASSLLPPGLDTDTQY